The entry below gives a single T cell receptor beta chain sequence along with its context. As handled by the study authors: Estimation of nucleated cell counts was performed using reference gene primer amplification. Only in-frame clones appear in the TCRdb table, and some are missing; sequencing was by immunoSEQ multiplex PCR. The DNA was the basis for D and trimming; V, J and clone size are from that table. The sample has about 310,000 clones, roughly 84% seen once. The data derive from a study of blood T cell repertoires in COVID-19. At the level of the study: Researchers got acute and convalescent COVID-19 samples from the United States, Italy and Spain. T cells, B-cell-depleted T cells, or PBMCs supplied cDNA or gDNA.

V lost 1 base to trimming and J lost 4 bases; unmatched junction nucleotides: 13. The CDR3 runs to 18 residues. Germline CDR1 reads SGHVS; CDR2 reads FQNEAQ. The J gene is TRBJ1-2, the V gene TRBV7-8; 9 nucleotides agree with TRBD1. The specimen was peripheral blood. The clonotype comes from a man aged 50 to 59 with active or convalescent COVID-19. Written as DNA, the CDR3 is TGTGCCAGCAGCTTAGTCGGACCTACAGGGGGCAACGGCTATGGCTACACCTTC. As protein: CASSLVGPTGGNGYGYTF.